Presented here are 9 T cell receptor beta chains from one specimen sequenced in a study of shared clonotypes between healthy human individuals. Naive CD8 cells lacked CD45RO, underwent positive selection for CCR7 and left out terminally differentiated effector memory CD45RA+ cells. The method was immunoSEQ multiplex PCR; TCRdb's version includes in-frame clones alone and lacks a portion of them. Of hundreds of thousands of clones listed, 95% were seen once; the top ten hold over 0.09%. Sample: naive CD8+ T cells sorted from blood. These receptor sequences come from a woman aged 25-40 years in good health.

V is TRBV27 and J is TRBJ2-5, with a possible D match to TRBD2 (6 bases). Trimming stripped 2 bases from V and 4 bases from J, with 17 bases between. This CDR3 spans 16 amino acids. Looked up from germline, CDR1 is MNHEY and CDR2 is SMNVEV (reference sequence). The DNA of the CDR3 is TGTGCCAGCAGTTTACAGCCAGGAGGGCCTGGAGAGACCCAGTACTTC. Translating gives CASSLQPGGPGETQYF.

This clone was seen just once. V is TRBV7-9 and J is TRBJ2-7; a possible D gene is TRBD2 (5 bases). The CDR3 spans 14 residues. Trimming took 5 bases from V and 3 from J, leaving 14 bases between them. Germline CDR1 SEHNR, CDR2 FQNEAQ (reference sequence). CDR3 nucleotides: TGTGCCAGCAGCCCGGAGGCATGGGGCTACGAGCAGTACTTC. It is translated as CASSPEAWGYEQYF.

The chain links TRBV5-1 to TRBJ2-1; 11 nucleotides align to TRBD2. The CDR3 length is 15 residues. CDR1 is SGHRS and CDR2 is YFSETQ in the germline V gene. V was clipped by 0 bases and J by 9 bases; unmatched bases: 5. CDR3: CASSLETSGRGEQFF. CDR3 DNA sequence: TGCGCCAGCAGCTTGGAAACTAGCGGGAGAGGTGAGCAGTTCTTC.

V gene TRBV6-1 combines with J gene TRBJ2-7, with D uncertain. CDR1 MNHNS and CDR2 SASEGT come from the germline V gene. Trimming removed 6 bases at V and 3 bases at J, with 18 bases between. The CDR3 covers 15 residues. The CDR3 is CASSSTLLTLYEQYF. The CDR3 DNA is TGTGCCAGCAGCTCAACCTTACTAACCCTCTACGAGCAGTACTTC.

V and J are TRBV6-5 and TRBJ2-7; tentative D call: TRBD2 (5 bases). The CDR3 totals 15 residues. CDR1 and CDR2 (germline): MNHEY, SVGAGI. V lost 0 bases, J lost 2 bases, and 11 bases lay in between. The CDR3 nucleotides read TGTGCCAGCAGTTACTCGACTCGGGGAACCTACGAGCAGTACTTC. This gives the protein CASSYSTRGTYEQYF.

The J gene is TRBJ2-7, the V gene TRBV6-1, with D possibly being TRBD1 or TRBD2 (5 bases each). Trimming took 1 base from V and 2 from J, leaving 9 bases between them. The CDR3 spans 14 residues. Germline V gene data show CDR1 as MNHNS and CDR2 as SASEGT. The CDR3 sequence: CASSEGGFAYEQYF. The CDR3, as DNA: TGTGCCAGCAGTGAAGGGGGGTTCGCCTACGAGCAGTACTTC.

V is TRBV18 and J is TRBJ2-7; D is perhaps TRBD1 or TRBD2 (5 bases each). The CDR3 totals 12 residues. Germline CDR1 KGHSH, CDR2 LQKENI. V dropped 3 bases and J dropped 5 bases, with 8 bases sitting between them. The CDR3 DNA sequence: TGTGCCAGCTCACCCGGGACCAACGAGCAGTACTTC. This translates into CASSPGTNEQYF.

The chain combines TRBV9 with TRBJ2-1; D is possibly TRBD1 (6 bases). Germline-derived CDR1 and CDR2 are SGDLS and YYNGEE. Trimming took 3 bases from V and 5 from J, leaving 18 bases between them. CDR3 length: 16 amino acids. In DNA, the CDR3 is TGTGCCAGCAGCGGGGGTGGACAGCTAAGAAACAATGAGCAGTTCTTC. Encoded protein: CASSGGGQLRNNEQFF.

The chain combines TRBV10-2 with TRBJ2-5; 12 bases agree with TRBD2. The CDR3 is made up of 16 amino acids. From germline, CDR1 is WSHSY and CDR2 SAAADI. The V and J ends lost 8 bases and 4 bases, in that order; junction bases with no gene match: 11. Here the CDR3 reads CASCPTTSGRGETQYF. CDR3 nucleotide sequence: TGCGCCAGCTGCCCGACGACTAGCGGGAGAGGAGAGACCCAGTACTTC.